This is a list of T cell receptor beta chains from one sample in a study of CD8 T cells in ankylosing spondylitis. In TCRdb, the 5' RACE reads were re-called with MiXCR into one record per CDR3 protein. Here the sample spans 150,000 to 200,000 distinct CDR3 sequences, just over 9.5% being singletons. Sequencing input: blood, either unsorted or a sorted T cell fraction (not recorded which). The receptors were sampled from a female donor with ankylosing spondylitis or in good health (not recorded which). CDR3s include the opening cysteine and the closing phenylalanine or tryptophan. The order of the fields is J gene, clone size, V gene, D gene, CDR3 DNA, CDR3 protein. D genes are given only for firm matches. Size values are once, few and many counts, or a class for expanded clones, and some rows have none.

TRBJ2-7 few TRBV20-1 - TGCAGTGCTTGGTCACTAGGAACCTACGAGCAGTACTTC CSAWSLGTYEQYF
TRBJ1-3 - TRBV15 - TGTGCCACCAGCAGCTTCCCACCGAGCACCACCTCTGGAAACACCATATATTTT CATSSFPPSTTSGNTIYF
TRBJ1-4 many TRBV7-9 - TGTGCCAGCAGCCCCGCGGGTACAGCAGATAATGAAAAACTGTTTTTT CASSPAGTADNEKLFF
TRBJ2-1 few TRBV12-3/TRBV12-4 - TGTGCCAGCACCCTTAGCGGATCTCGGGGCAATGAGCAGTTCTTC CASTLSGSRGNEQFF
TRBJ2-1 few TRBV20-1 - TGCAGTGCTCCACCCCATGGCGACTACAATGAGCAGTTCTTC CSAPPHGDYNEQFF
TRBJ2-1 - TRBV27 TRBD1 TGTGCCACCTTACGACAGGGCCCCCCCCAATTCTTC CATLRQGPPQFF
TRBJ1-1 many TRBV5-1 - TGCGCCAGCAGCTCCAGGGACACTGAAGCTTTCTTT CASSSRDTEAFF
TRBJ2-7 many TRBV27 TRBD1 TGTGCCAGCAGTTTAAGGACAGGGTCTTCTTACGAGCAGTACTTC CASSLRTGSSYEQYF
TRBJ2-7 few TRBV27 - TGTGCCAGCTGGACCCGAGGGTCCTACGAGCAGTACTTC CASWTRGSYEQYF
TRBJ2-2 - TRBV20-1 - TGCAGTGCTAGGTCGTGGAGGGGCGAGGACACCGGGGAGCTGTTTTTT CSARSWRGEDTGELFF
TRBJ2-7 many TRBV7-9 - TGTGCCAGCAGCTTAGTAGCCAGCCCCAAACGAGTCTACGAGCAGTACTTC CASSLVASPKRVYEQYF
TRBJ2-7 few TRBV14 - TGTGCCAGCAGCCTACAGGGTATTCCCTACGAGCAGTACTTC CASSLQGIPYEQYF
TRBJ2-1 - TRBV5-6 TRBD2 TGTGCCAGCAGCCCGACTAGCGGGATTGTTAATGAGCAGTTCTTC CASSPTSGIVNEQFF
TRBJ2-2 few TRBV13 TRBD2 TGTGCCAGCAGCTTTGGGGCTAGCGGCCTGGGCACCGGGGAGCTGTTTTTT CASSFGASGLGTGELFF
TRBJ2-1 few TRBV7-8 - TGTGCCAGCAGCCCGGCGGGCCCCGAGCAGTTCTTC CASSPAGPEQFF
TRBJ2-7 many TRBV12-3/TRBV12-4 - TGTGCCAGCAGCCCCAGGAGCTCCTACGAGCAGTACTTC CASSPRSSYEQYF
TRBJ2-7 - TRBV28 - TGTGCCAGCAGTTTTTCATTCGATGGGCGGGAGCAGTACTTC CASSFSFDGREQYF
TRBJ2-7 few TRBV7-2 - TGTGCCAGCAGCCCGCAGCCGGCGACCTCCTACGAGCAGTACTTC CASSPQPATSYEQYF
TRBJ1-5 - TRBV7-9 - TGTGCCAGCAGCCGAGCCGGGACACCCGGTCAGCCCCAGCATTTT CASSRAGTPGQPQHF
TRBJ2-7 few TRBV6-5 - TGTGCCAGCAGTTCTCCCGAGGACGAGCAGTACTTC CASSSPEDEQYF
TRBJ1-1 few TRBV29-1 - TGCAGCGTTGAGTTTGGCGGAACTGAAGCTTTCTTT CSVEFGGTEAFF
TRBJ2-7 - TRBV27 - TGTGCCAGCAGAATGCAGGGGGGCGAATCCTACGAGCAGTACTTC CASRMQGGESYEQYF
TRBJ2-1 few TRBV6-2/TRBV6-3 TRBD1 TGTGCCAGCAGGGACGGGACAGTAAACAATGAGCAGTTCTTC CASRDGTVNNEQFF
TRBJ2-1 few TRBV6-2/TRBV6-3 - TGTGCCAGCAGTTACTCTGGGTATGAGCAGTTCTTC CASSYSGYEQFF